Listed below are T cell receptor beta chains from one sample, sequenced in a study of blood T cell repertoires in COVID-19. The table came from immunoSEQ multiplex PCR; TCRdb's copy has only in-frame clones and leaves some out. This repertoire shows approximately 270,000 clones, nearly 90% found once; its top ten account for about 3%. Sequencing was performed on peripheral blood. These TCRs come from a man in his late teens or twenties with active or convalescent COVID-19. CDR3s include the opening cysteine and the closing phenylalanine or tryptophan.

>TRBJ2-1|TRBV1
CTSSQDPVQHGNEQFF
>TRBJ1-2|TRBV29-1
CSVDGRDSGYGYTF
>TRBJ1-5|TRBV6-5
CASSQGGKGDQPQHF
>TRBJ2-5|TRBV7-3
CASPLRRKNSLAKRETQYF
>TRBJ2-7|TRBV19
CATRGQDISYEQYF
>TRBJ2-7|TRBV5-1
CASNFGTLGEQYF
>TRBJ1-4|TRBV9
CASTPLGEKLFF
>TRBJ1-3|TRBV9
CASSNDRAGNTIYF
>TRBJ1-3|TRBV6-1
CASSEVLTPNSGNTIYF
>TRBJ1-1|TRBV27
CASSPRQGSTEAFF
>TRBJ2-3|TRBV6-6
CASSRQDTQYF
>TRBJ2-7|TRBV10-3
CAISEFRDRGRYEQYF
>TRBJ1-5|TRBV15
CATSSDRAGFDQPQHF
>TRBJ1-4|TRBV19
CASSWDRGGTNEKLFF
>TRBJ2-1|TRBV7-6
CASSLVTGPAENEQFF
>TRBJ2-7|TRBV14
CASSQIQGKGDEQYF
>TRBJ2-2|TRBV27
CASSSTGNTGELFF
>TRBJ2-5|TRBV14
CASSPGQQETQYF
>TRBJ1-3|TRBV7-2
CASSQTISGNTIYF
>TRBJ1-5|TRBV19
CASSLGQGDQPQHF
>TRBJ2-7|TRBV7-2
CASSIGTSGYEQYF
>TRBJ1-6|TRBV11-2
CASSSRGLNSPLHF
>TRBJ1-1|TRBV11-3
CASSSTTNTEAFF
>TRBJ2-2|TRBV7-3
CASSLTPGDPFQRGELFF
>TRBJ1-1|TRBV7-8
CASSLTGTAQAFF
>TRBJ1-6|TRBV7-2
CASSPRGGENSPLHF
>TRBJ2-1|TRBV19
CASSRGLVDDEQFF
>TRBJ1-3|TRBV9
CASSPQGEVSSGNTIYF
>TRBJ2-5|TRBV30
CACQLETSQETQYF
>TRBJ2-5|TRBV12-5
CASGLVLAVSQETQYF
>TRBJ1-3|TRBV28
CASTRAGNTIYF
>TRBJ1-2|TRBV19
CASSIWDRAYGYTF
>TRBJ1-6|TRBV2
CASTSKGVPRSSYNSPLHF
>TRBJ2-3|TRBV20-1
CSASVTGWTDTQYF
>TRBJ1-2|TRBV13
CASSATRGRAYGYTF